This T cell receptor (beta chain) was captured in a study of spatial heterogeneity in lung cancer. Study background: Alpha-chain sequences were consistently detected in smaller numbers than beta-chain sequences.

As concerns this clonotype: The target antigen is unknown.

Time point here: blood at routine non-recurrence follow-up after resection. Sequencing was performed on whole RNA extracted from tumor and nontumor lung tissue, or from frozen PBMC, and the material was left unsorted. The germline V gene encodes CDR1 LGHDT and CDR2 YNNKEL (reference sequence). V was pared by 4 bases and J by 4 bases, with 10 bases of the junction left unmatched. This CDR3 comprises 16 residues. TCRdb re-analysed the 5' RACE reads in MiXCR, keeping a single row per CDR3 protein. Among some 110,000 distinct CDR3 sequences listed, less than 15% were seen once. Study-wide results and caveats: Detection of ubiquitous tumor TCRs in blood was higher at resection than follow-up.

The rearrangement links TRBV3-1 to TRBJ1-1, with TRBD1 identical over 9 bases. The receptor was derived from a male donor with early-stage non-small cell lung cancer. Sequenced here: PBMCs, sampled at follow-up. CDR3 bases: TGTGCCAGCAGCCTTTACGGGACAGGGAGCGCCACTGAAGCTTTCTTT. It encodes CASSLYGTGSATEAFF.